This T cell receptor beta chain was obtained from a study of Ad26.COV2.S vaccination and SARS-CoV-2 variants. Study context: Doses of Ad26.COV2.S were injected into muscle once or twice, 56 days apart. Study-wide results and caveats: There was reportedly substantial breadth in spike-specific CD8+ and CD4+ T cell responses after vaccination.

From germline, CDR1 is SGHNT and CDR2 YYREEE (reference sequence). The CDR3 is made up of 16 amino acids. The trim removed 4 bases at V and 0 bases at J, leaving 6 bases unmatched. The treatment: around 19 received Ad26.COV2.S at low or high dose, single or two shots; 5 received placebo; per-sample allocation not given. Samples came from day 63 after the first vaccine or placebo injection. Boston provided a donor who was an adult aged 18-55 years. This clone was seen a single time. As yet, its antigen is unknown. Generated by immunoSEQ multiplex PCR, the TCRdb table keeps only in-frame clones and is missing some. The sample has hundreds of thousands of clones, about 85% seen once; the top ten hold roughly 3.3%.

The specimen was peripheral blood, collected in a trial of Ad26.COV2.S vaccine versus placebo. The sequence derives from a person aged 18-65 years who received the Ad26.COV2.S COVID-19 vaccine or a placebo. This chain uses TRBV5-4 with TRBJ2-4; TRBD1 matches at 8 bases. The chain's CDR3 is CASSPGDRLAKNIQYF. The DNA of the CDR3 is TGTGCCAGCAGCCCGGGGGACAGGTTAGCCAAAAACATTCAGTACTTC.